This TCR beta chain was found in a study of blood T cell repertoires in COVID-19. Study at large: The study drew acute and convalescent COVID-19 samples from the United States, Italy and Spain. T cells, B-cell-depleted T cells, or PBMCs supplied cDNA or gDNA.

The CDR3 totals 15 residues. Per the germline V gene, CDR1 is GTSNPN and CDR2 is SVGIG (reference sequence). J gave up 3 bases and V 1 base, and 3 bases lay outside the gene matches. Authors' methods: Counts of nucleated cells, estimated from reference gene primer amplification, were obtained. Assay: immunoSEQ multiplex PCR; the TCRdb copy retains only in-frame clones and omits some. That table furnishes V, J and clone size, whereas the DNA furnished D and trimming. The data hold roughly 200,000 clones, with around 79% observed a single time. The Seattle patients joined while their infection was active and were tracked longitudinally afterward.

Specimen: peripheral blood. V gene TRBV30 combines with J gene TRBJ2-3; 11 bases agree with TRBD2. The sequence was obtained from a woman between 40 and 50 years old with COVID-19, enrolled during active disease. Written as DNA, the CDR3 is TGTGCCTGGAGTGGGACTAGCGGGCGTACAGATACGCAGTATTTT. Translation: CAWSGTSGRTDTQYF.